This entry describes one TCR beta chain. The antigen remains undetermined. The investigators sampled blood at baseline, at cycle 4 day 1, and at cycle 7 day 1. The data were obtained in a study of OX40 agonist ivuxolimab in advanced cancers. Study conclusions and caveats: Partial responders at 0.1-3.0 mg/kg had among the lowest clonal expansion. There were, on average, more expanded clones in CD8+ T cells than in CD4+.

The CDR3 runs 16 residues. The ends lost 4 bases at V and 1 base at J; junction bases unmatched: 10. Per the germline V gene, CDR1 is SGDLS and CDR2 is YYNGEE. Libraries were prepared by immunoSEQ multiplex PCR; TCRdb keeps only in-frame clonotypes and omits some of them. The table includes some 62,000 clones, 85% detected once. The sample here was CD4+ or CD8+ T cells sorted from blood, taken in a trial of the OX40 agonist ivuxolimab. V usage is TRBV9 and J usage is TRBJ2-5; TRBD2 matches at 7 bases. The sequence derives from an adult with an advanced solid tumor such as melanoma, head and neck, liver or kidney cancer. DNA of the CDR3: TGTGCCAGCAGCAGAAAGGAGGCGGGAGCCCAAGAGACCCAGTACTTC. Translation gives CASSRKEAGAQETQYF.